These T cell receptor beta chains were read from a single sample in a study of the immune and genomic landscape of osteosarcoma. This table comes from immunoSEQ multiplex PCR, and its TCRdb copy is limited to in-frame clones, with some not included. The table records approximately 5,500 clones, 77% of them present only once. The sequenced sample was osteosarcoma tumor tissue from the lung. These receptors came from a human donor with osteosarcoma. Each CDR3 is given with its conserved first and last residue. A D gene is named only where the DNA matches it firmly. Some rows mark clone size as missing; the rest say once, few, many or name a class of expanded clone.

TRBV5-3	.	TRBJ1-5	.	CARSFPLGRPDRDYSNQPQHF	TGTGCCAGAAGCTTCCCCCTGGGCAGGCCCGATCGGGATTATAGCAATCAGCCCCAGCATTTT
TRBV4-2	.	TRBJ2-7	TRBD2	CASSQGLAGAGHEQYF	TGTGCCAGCAGCCAAGGACTAGCGGGAGCGGGCCACGAGCAGTACTTC
TRBV15	.	TRBJ2-5	.	CATSPGEPYQETQYF	TGTGCCACCAGTCCGGGGGAACCGTACCAAGAGACCCAGTACTTC
TRBV7-8	large	TRBJ2-1	.	CASSSPGASYNEQFF	TGTGCCAGCAGCTCACCAGGAGCTTCCTACAATGAGCAGTTCTTC
TRBV7-9	.	TRBJ2-1	.	CASSYGQDAYNEQFF	TGTGCCAGCAGCTACGGGCAGGATGCCTACAATGAGCAGTTCTTC
TRBV7-9	.	TRBJ2-1	TRBD2	CASSPGSSGRAGNEQFF	TGTGCCAGCAGCCCTGGTTCTAGCGGGAGGGCTGGGAATGAGCAGTTCTTC
TRBV30	large	TRBJ2-2	TRBD2	CAWSVGGSVTGELFF	TGTGCCTGGAGTGTGGGCGGGAGTGTCACCGGGGAGCTGTTTTTT
TRBV25-1	.	TRBJ2-1	.	CASSELSHDYNEQFF	TGTGCCAGCAGTGAATTGAGTCACGACTACAATGAGCAGTTCTTC
TRBV7-3	.	TRBJ2-1	TRBD1	CASSGEGQGVYNEQFF	TGTGCCAGCAGCGGCGAGGGACAGGGGGTATACAATGAGCAGTTCTTC
TRBV15	once	TRBJ2-1	.	CATSPAPYNEQFF	TGTGCCACCAGCCCCGCACCCTACAATGAGCAGTTCTTC
TRBV14	.	TRBJ2-4	TRBD2	CASSQDPGGGKNIQYF	TGTGCCAGCAGCCAAGATCCCGGGGGGGGAAAAAACATTCAGTACTTC
TRBV7-7	.	TRBJ2-7	TRBD1	CASSPRQGPSYEQYF	TGTGCCAGCAGCCCACGACAGGGACCCTCCTACGAGCAGTACTTC
TRBV27	.	TRBJ1-6	.	CASSLSGKARTSGSPLHF	TGTGCCAGCAGTTTATCCGGTAAGGCCAGGACTTCTGGTTCACCCCTCCACTTT
TRBV30	.	TRBJ1-1	.	CACPGPTGSEAFF	TGTGCCTGCCCCGGGCCAACAGGGAGTGAAGCTTTCTTT
TRBV4-2	large	TRBJ1-1	.	CASSQTLRQSNTEAFF	TGTGCCAGCAGCCAAACCCTAAGACAGTCGAACACTGAAGCTTTCTTT
TRBV7-8	.	TRBJ2-7	.	CASSLVGGGYEQYF	TGTGCCAGCAGCTTAGTTGGAGGGGGCTACGAGCAGTACTTC